Listed below are T cell receptor beta chains from one sample, sequenced in a study of blood T cell repertoires in COVID-19. Assay: immunoSEQ multiplex PCR; the TCRdb copy retains only in-frame clones and omits some. Here the sample spans tens of thousands of clones, roughly 90% being singletons. Sequenced material: peripheral blood. The receptors shown here come from a human donor in a cohort sampled during active COVID-19. The CDR3 runs from the conserved cysteine through the conserved F or W. The D gene is left open where the match is weak. The size field is filled for only some rows; it gives once, few, many or a size class.

d_call,clone_size,v_call,cdr3_length,j_call,cdr3_nt,cdr3_aa
NA,NA,TRBV9,15,TRBJ1-6,TGTGCCAGCAGCGTAGGGTATCAGGCGGGTTCACCCCTCCACTTT,CASSVGYQAGSPLHF
TRBD1,once,TRBV28,16,TRBJ1-5,TGTGCCAGCAGCCAGAAAGGACAGGGGCTGGATCAGCCCCAGCATTTT,CASSQKGQGLDQPQHF
NA,NA,TRBV30,13,TRBJ1-3,TGTGCCTCACAGGCCAACTCTGGAAACACCATATATTTT,CASQANSGNTIYF
TRBD2,NA,TRBV25-1,14,TRBJ2-5,TGTGCCAGCAGTGAAAGGACTAGCGGGGGGGCCCGGTACTTC,CASSERTSGGARYF
NA,once,TRBV6-5,13,TRBJ2-1,TGTGCCAGCGGGAGAAGGGACTTCAATGAGCAGTTCTTC,CASGRRDFNEQFF
TRBD2,NA,TRBV3-1/TRBV3-2,14,TRBJ2-5,TGTGCCAGCAGCCCTAGCGGGGGGGCCGAGACCCAGTACTTC,CASSPSGGAETQYF
NA,NA,TRBV30,13,TRBJ1-5,TGTGCCTGCCAAGGGTTGACGACGGGACCCCAGCATTTT,CACQGLTTGPQHF
NA,NA,TRBV7-9,17,TRBJ2-3,TGTGCCAGCAGCCCCCTCACGGGACTGGCTAGCACAGATACGCAGTATTTT,CASSPLTGLASTDTQYF
TRBD1,NA,TRBV19,17,TRBJ1-5,TGTGCCAGTAGTGTCCGGGACAGGGGAATGGGCAATCAGCCCCAGCATTTT,CASSVRDRGMGNQPQHF
NA,NA,TRBV28,14,TRBJ2-7,TGTGCCAGCAGTTCCCCCCTTAACCTATACGAGCGGTACTTC,CASSSPLNLYERYF
NA,few,TRBV3-1/TRBV3-2,12,TRBJ1-2,TGTGCCAGCAGCTACAAGGGGAATGGCTACACCTTC,CASSYKGNGYTF
TRBD1,once,TRBV6-4,15,TRBJ2-7,TGTGCCAGCAGTCCTCGGACAGGGGAAGCTTACGAGCAGTACTTC,CASSPRTGEAYEQYF
TRBD1,NA,TRBV11-3,15,TRBJ2-1,TGTGCCAGCAGCCCGTCGGACAGGCCCTACAATGAGCAGTTCTTC,CASSPSDRPYNEQFF
TRBD1,NA,TRBV30,13,TRBJ2-3,TGTGCCTGGGACAGGGTTGTCACAGATACGCAGTATTTT,CAWDRVVTDTQYF
NA,NA,TRBV2,13,TRBJ1-1,TGTGCCAGCAGACCGACACTGAACACTGAAGCTTTCTTT,CASRPTLNTEAFF
TRBD2,NA,TRBV11-2,16,TRBJ2-7,TGTGCCAGCAGCTTAGCCGATTGGACTAGCGGCTACGAGCAGTACTTC,CASSLADWTSGYEQYF
TRBD2,NA,TRBV3-1/TRBV3-2,17,TRBJ2-1,TGTGCCAGCAGCGTTCGGGCTAGCGGGCGCCCCTACAATGAGCAGTTCTTC,CASSVRASGRPYNEQFF
NA,NA,TRBV2,17,TRBJ2-7,TGTGCCAGCAGTGAAAGAGCTAAGCCACTATCCAACTACGAGCAGTACTTC,CASSERAKPLSNYEQYF
NA,NA,TRBV4-1,15,TRBJ1-1,TGCGCCAGCAGCCAAGGTACCAGTATGAACACTGAAGCTTTCTTT,CASSQGTSMNTEAFF
TRBD2,NA,TRBV11-3,15,TRBJ2-1,TGTGCCAGCAGCGTAACTAGCGGGGGGGCCATCGAGCAGTTCTTC,CASSVTSGGAIEQFF
NA,NA,TRBV6-6,13,TRBJ2-3,TGTGCCAGCATCAATCCCGGGGGAAATACGCAGTATTTT,CASINPGGNTQYF
TRBD1,once,TRBV6-5,12,TRBJ1-1,TGTGCCAGCAGCTATTCCGGGACAGTCGCTTTCTTT,CASSYSGTVAFF
NA,NA,TRBV6-1,14,TRBJ2-3,TGTGCCAGCAGTGAAGGTCCACAGGGTTTGGCGCAGTATTTT,CASSEGPQGLAQYF
NA,once,TRBV11-2,14,TRBJ2-1,TGTGCCAGCAGCTTAGGGACTCTTCAGAGGGAGCAGTTCTTC,CASSLGTLQREQFF
TRBD2,NA,TRBV3-1/TRBV3-2,15,TRBJ2-7,TGTGCCAGCAAAAGTAGCGGGAGACCTACCTACGAGCAGTACTTC,CASKSSGRPTYEQYF
NA,NA,TRBV18,14,TRBJ2-7,TGTGCCAGCTCACCACGGGACTCAACCTACGAGCAGTACTTC,CASSPRDSTYEQYF